One T cell receptor beta chain is described in this entry. The antigen is unknown. The sample belongs to a study of T cell responses to AZD1222 COVID-19 vaccine. Study findings and constraints: Mostly white British, mostly female donors; authors suggested clonal diversity may be underestimated.

Per the germline V gene, CDR1 is SGHDT and CDR2 is YYEEEE. V lost 1 base to trimming and J lost 3 bases, with 5 bases between them. This CDR3 has 13 residues. The table came from immunoSEQ multiplex PCR; TCRdb's copy has only in-frame clones and leaves some out. The sample carries some 130,000 clones, roughly 90% recorded once. The receptor comes from an adult who received the AZD1222 COVID-19 vaccine. The chain couples TRBV5-6 to TRBJ1-5; D gene uncertain. Source: peripheral blood, taken 28 days after the second AZD1222 dose. CDR3 region: CASSLTPNQPQHF. CDR3 DNA: TGTGCCAGCAGCTTGACCCCCAATCAGCCCCAGCATTTT.